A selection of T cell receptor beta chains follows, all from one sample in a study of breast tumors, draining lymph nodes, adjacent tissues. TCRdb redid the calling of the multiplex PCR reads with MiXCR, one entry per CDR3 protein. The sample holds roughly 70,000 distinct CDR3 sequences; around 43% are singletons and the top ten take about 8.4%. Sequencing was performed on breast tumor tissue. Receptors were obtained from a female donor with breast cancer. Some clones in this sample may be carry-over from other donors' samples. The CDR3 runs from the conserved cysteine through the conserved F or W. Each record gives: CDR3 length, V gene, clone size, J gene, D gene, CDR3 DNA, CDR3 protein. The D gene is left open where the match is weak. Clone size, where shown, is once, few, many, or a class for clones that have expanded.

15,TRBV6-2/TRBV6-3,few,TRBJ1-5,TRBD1,TGTGCCAGCAGTTCTTCTACAGGGGTTGATCAGCCCCAGCATTTT,CASSSSTGVDQPQHF
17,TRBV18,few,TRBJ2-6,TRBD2,TGTGCCAGCTCCCTAGAAAGAACTAGCGCCGGGGCCAACGTCCTGACTTTC,CASSLERTSAGANVLTF
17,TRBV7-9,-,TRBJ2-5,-,TGTGCCAGCATCGACAGGGGTAACGCCGGGGGGGGAGAGACCCAGTACTTC,CASIDRGNAGGGETQYF
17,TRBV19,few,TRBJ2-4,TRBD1,TGTGCCAGTAGTGTTACCCCAGGGGGCGCGGGCAAAAACATTCAGTACTTC,CASSVTPGGAGKNIQYF
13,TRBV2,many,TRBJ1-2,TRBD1,TGTGCCAGCAGTCAGGACAGGGAGGATGGCTACACCTTC,CASSQDREDGYTF
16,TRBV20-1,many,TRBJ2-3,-,TGCAGTGCCCCCCGAGGGCCCAACATAAACACAGATACGCAGTATTTT,CSAPRGPNINTDTQYF
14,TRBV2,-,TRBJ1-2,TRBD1,TGTGCCAGCAGTGAGTTCGGGACAGGGGATGGCTACACCTTC,CASSEFGTGDGYTF
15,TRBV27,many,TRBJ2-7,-,TGTGCCAGCAGTCTGGGGCCGGGCGGGGTCTACGAGCAGTACTTC,CASSLGPGGVYEQYF
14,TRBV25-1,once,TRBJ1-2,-,TGTGCCAGCAGTGCCCCTCTCCGAGCCTATGGCTACACCTTC,CASSAPLRAYGYTF
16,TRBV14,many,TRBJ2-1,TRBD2,TGTGCCAGCAGCCAACTAGCGGGAGGGCCCTACAATGAGCAGTTCTTC,CASSQLAGGPYNEQFF
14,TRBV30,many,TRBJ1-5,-,TGTGCCTGGGCCAATGGGGGCAGCAATCAGCCCCAGCATTTT,CAWANGGSNQPQHF
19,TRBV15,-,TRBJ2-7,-,TGTGCCACCAGCAACGAGACTAGAAAGTTTACTATTCCGGGCCACGAGCAGTACTTC,CATSNETRKFTIPGHEQYF
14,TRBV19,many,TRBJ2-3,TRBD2,TGTGCCACCACCCGGGAGGGCTTGACAGATACGCAGTATTTT,CATTREGLTDTQYF
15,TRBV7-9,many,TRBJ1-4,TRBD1,TGTGCCAGCAGCTTTATCCAGGGGGTGGATGAAAAACTGTTTTTT,CASSFIQGVDEKLFF
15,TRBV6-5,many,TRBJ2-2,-,TGTGCCAGCAGTTACTCGCATTCTAACACCGGGGAGCTGTTTTTT,CASSYSHSNTGELFF
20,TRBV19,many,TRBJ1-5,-,TGTGCCAGTAGTTTCTACCTCGACAGGTTCGTTTCTTTTGGTTATCAGCCCCAGCATTTT,CASSFYLDRFVSFGYQPQHF
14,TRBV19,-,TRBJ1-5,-,TGTGCCAGTAGTACATACAGGGGCAATCAGCCCCAGCATTTT,CASSTYRGNQPQHF
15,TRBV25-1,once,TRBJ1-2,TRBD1,TGTGCCAGCAGTGCTAGAGACAGGGTGGGTAACGGCTACACCTTC,CASSARDRVGNGYTF
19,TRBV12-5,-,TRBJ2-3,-,TGTGCTAGTGGTTTGGTACCGCGGGGTGAATACGCTAGCACAAATACGCAGTATTTT,CASGLVPRGEYASTNTQYF
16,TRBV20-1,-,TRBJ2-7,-,TGCAGTGCAGACCCTCAATCGGTGAAGGGTATTTACGAGCAGTACTTC,CSADPQSVKGIYEQYF
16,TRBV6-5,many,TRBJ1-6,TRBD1,TGTGCCAGCAGTTTCGGACAGGCGCCAGATAATTCACCCCTCCACTTT,CASSFGQAPDNSPLHF
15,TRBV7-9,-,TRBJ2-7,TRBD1,TGTGCCAGCACCAACCGGACAGGCCCCCAACGGGAGCAGTACTTC,CASTNRTGPQREQYF
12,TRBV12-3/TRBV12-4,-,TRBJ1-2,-,TGTGCCAGCAGTTTCGGTCAATTTAACTACACCTTC,CASSFGQFNYTF
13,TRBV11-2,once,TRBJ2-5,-,TGTGCCAGCAGCTTAGGCGGGCTGGAGGCCCAGTACTTC,CASSLGGLEAQYF
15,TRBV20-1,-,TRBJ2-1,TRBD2,TGCAGTACCCGACTTGAGGGCGGGAGGAACAGTGAACAGTTCTTC,CSTRLEGGRNSEQFF
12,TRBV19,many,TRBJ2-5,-,TGTGCCAGTGGACGGCGAGGCGAGACCCAGTACTTC,CASGRRGETQYF
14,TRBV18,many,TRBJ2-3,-,TGTGCCAGCTCACCAGGGAGGAGCACAGATACGCAGTATTTT,CASSPGRSTDTQYF
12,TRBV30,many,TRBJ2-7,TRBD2,TGTGCCTGGAATTGGGGGGGTGGGGAGCAGTACTTC,CAWNWGGGEQYF
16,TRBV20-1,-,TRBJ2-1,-,TGCAGTGCTAGATTGCTTGCCGGGAGTGGCGCAGATACGCAGTTCTTC,CSARLLAGSGADTQFF